Listed here are 16 T cell receptor beta chains from one sample, sequenced in a study of blood T cell repertoires in COVID-19. The method was immunoSEQ multiplex PCR; TCRdb's version includes in-frame clones alone and lacks a portion of them. The table includes about 270,000 clones, roughly 90% detected once. Sequenced: PBMCs or T cells enriched from blood (not recorded which). These TCRs come from a woman aged 45-65 years who had recovered from COVID-19.

The chain employs TRBV14 and TRBJ1-1; D perhaps matches TRBD1 (5 bases). Trimming removed 2 bases from V and 4 bases from J, with 11 bases in between. Germline lookup yields CDR1 SGHDN and CDR2 FVKESK. CDR3 length: 14 residues. The CDR3: CASSQQGKGTEAFF. The CDR3 DNA reads TGTGCCAGCAGCCAACAGGGAAAGGGCACTGAAGCTTTCTTT. Variable domain in full (rest from reference TRBV14 and TRBJ1-1): EAGVTQFPSHSVIEKGQTVTLRCDPISGHDNLYWYRRVMGKEIKFLLHFVKESKQDESGMPNNRFLAERTGGTYSTLKVQPAELEDSGVYFCASSQQGKGTEAFFGQGTRLTVV.

This clone was counted once. V is TRBV9 and J is TRBJ1-4, with 9 bases aligning to TRBD1. CDR3 size: 16 residues. Germline V gives CDR1 SGDLS, CDR2 YYNGEE. V lost 3 bases and J lost 6; bases outside the gene matches: 9. The CDR3 loop reads CASSALTGGRDEKLFF. DNA for the CDR3: TGTGCCAGCAGCGCCCTAACAGGGGGCAGAGATGAAAAACTGTTTTTT.

The genes are TRBV4-1 and TRBJ1-1; 9 positions agree with TRBD1. V gave up 3 bases and J gave up 4 bases; unmatched junction bases: 9. The CDR3 sequence is 16 residues long. The germline V gene encodes CDR1 MGHRA and CDR2 YSYEKL. In nucleotides, the CDR3 is TGCGCCAGCAGCCACCCGGGGACAGGGATTTTCACTGAAGCTTTCTTT. As protein: CASSHPGTGIFTEAFF.

The chain has TRBV28 and TRBJ2-1; weak D call: TRBD1 (6 bases). Germline values: CDR1 MDHEN, CDR2 SYDVKM. Between the trimmed V and J ends, which lost 5 bases and 0 bases, there was a span of 14 bases. This CDR3 is built from 16 residues. CDR3 coding DNA: TGTGCCAGCAGTGACAGGACTGCCCCCTCCTACAATGAGCAGTTCTTC. Translation gives CASSDRTAPSYNEQFF.

V gene TRBV4-2 combines with J gene TRBJ2-1; D not certain. This CDR3 spans 13 amino acids. Trimming took 0 bases from V and 7 from J, leaving 7 bases between them. Germline-derived CDR1 and CDR2 are LGHNA and YNFKEQ. The CDR3 DNA reads as TGTGCCAGCAGCCAAGAACCTAAGAATGAGCAGTTCTTC. Residues: CASSQEPKNEQFF.

The V gene is TRBV6-5, the J gene TRBJ2-5, with D maybe TRBD2 (6 bases). Germline V CDR1 and CDR2: MNHEY, SVGAGI. The CDR3 covers 15 residues. V gave up 0 bases and J gave up 5 bases, with 13 bases separating them. CDR3 sequence (DNA): TGTGCCAGCAGTTACTCCCAGACTAGGGCGGAGACCCAGTACTTC. Residues: CASSYSQTRAETQYF.

CDR3 in amino acids: CASTRGDIGNTIYF. Written as DNA, the CDR3 is TGTGCCAGCACCAGAGGGGACATCGGAAACACCATATATTTT. This sequence joins TRBV28 and TRBJ1-3, with D perhaps TRBD1 (6 bases). Trimming stripped 7 bases from V and 4 bases from J, with 14 bases between. The CDR3 spans 14 residues. CDR1 and CDR2 from the germline V gene are MDHEN and SYDVKM.

This sequence joins TRBV7-2 and TRBJ1-2; maybe TRBD1 (6 bases). The germline V gene encodes CDR1 SGHTA and CDR2 FQGNSA. The V end was cut by 1 base, the J end by 4 bases, with 13 bases between. The CDR3 contains 15 residues. The CDR3 loop is CASSLVATGIYGYTF. Written as DNA, the CDR3 is TGTGCCAGCAGCTTAGTTGCTACAGGGATCTATGGCTACACCTTC.

The chain uses TRBV7-9 and TRBJ2-5; possible D gene TRBD2, 5 bases. The V end lost 5 bases, the J end lost 1 base, and 11 bases lay between the germline ends. In germline, CDR1 is SEHNR, CDR2 FQNEAQ (reference sequence). This CDR3 is 14 amino acids long. The chain's CDR3 is CASSPGESQETQYF. Written as DNA, the CDR3 is TGTGCCAGCAGCCCCGGGGAGAGCCAAGAGACCCAGTACTTC.

The V and J genes are TRBV7-2 and TRBJ2-2; D might be TRBD1 (6 bases). Germline V gives CDR1 SGHTA, CDR2 FQGNSA. The CDR3 is made up of 15 amino acids. Between the trimmed V and J ends, which lost 4 bases and 2 bases, there was a span of 11 bases. CDR3 in DNA: TGTGCCAGCAGCTCCGGGACATTCAACACCGGGGAGCTGTTTTTT. This gives the protein CASSSGTFNTGELFF.

This chain joins TRBV9 and TRBJ2-1, with D maybe TRBD2 (6 bases). This CDR3 is built from 18 residues. The germline V gene has CDR1 SGDLS and CDR2 YYNGEE. Trimming cost V 3 bases and J 0 bases, with 19 bases left between them. In DNA, the CDR3 is TGTGCCAGCAGCGCCCCCCGGGTTGCGGGGAGCTCCTACAATGAGCAGTTCTTC. Encoded protein: CASSAPRVAGSSYNEQFF. Together with reference TRBV9 and TRBJ2-1, the CDR3 gives the full variable domain: DSGVTQTPKHLITATGQRVTLRCSPRSGDLSVYWYQQSLDQGLQFLIQYYNGEERAKGNILERFSAQQFPDLHSELNLSSLELGDSALYFCASSAPRVAGSSYNEQFFGPGTRLTVL.

The chain joins TRBV6-2 or TRBV6-3 to TRBJ1-2, with a tentative D call TRBD1 (6 bases). Germline V gene sequence: CDR1 MNHEY, CDR2 SVGEGT. This CDR3 has 13 residues. V was pared by 0 bases and J by 6 bases, with 8 bases between. The CDR3 sequence is CASSYSQGNGYTF. Here the CDR3 DNA reads TGTGCCAGCAGTTACTCGCAGGGGAATGGCTACACCTTC.

V is TRBV6-2 or TRBV6-3 and J is TRBJ1-5; 9 bases map to TRBD1. CDR3 length: 18 amino acids. The V gene's germline CDR1 is MNHEY and CDR2 SVGEGT. V shed 2 bases and J 2 bases; nucleotides not matched to a gene: 10. The CDR3 loop is CASSYLPGDRAGNQPQHF. The DNA for the CDR3 is TGTGCCAGCAGTTACCTACCCGGGGACAGGGCCGGCAATCAGCCCCAGCATTTT.

This chain links TRBV4-1 with TRBJ2-2; 12 nucleotides match TRBD2. The V and J ends lost 5 bases and 1 base, in that order; junction bases with no gene match: 5. Germline V gives CDR1 MGHRA, CDR2 YSYEKL. The CDR3 has 17 residues. The CDR3 DNA is TGCGCCAGCAGCGGTCAGACTAGCGGGAGGAACACCGGGGAGCTGTTTTTT. It encodes CASSGQTSGRNTGELFF.

The rearrangement joins TRBV5-1 to TRBJ2-1, with TRBD2 identical over 9 bases. V dropped 5 bases and J dropped 0; count of bases not matched to a gene: 0. Germline V gene data show CDR1 as SGHRS and CDR2 as YFSETQ. CDR3 length equals 14 residues. CDR3 sequence reads: CASSSGSSYNEQFF. Here the CDR3 DNA reads TGCGCCAGCAGTAGCGGGAGCTCCTACAATGAGCAGTTCTTC.

This chain joins TRBV29-1 and TRBJ1-2; D is unresolved. V lost 4 bases and J lost 5, with 8 bases in between. The germline V gene has CDR1 SQVTM and CDR2 ANQGSEA. CDR3 length: 11 residues. CDR3 loop: CSVAWAYGYTF. In DNA form, the CDR3 reads TGCAGCGTTGCCTGGGCTTATGGCTACACCTTC.